The 2 T cell receptor beta chains presented below share a single source sample, sequenced in a study of cytomegalovirus exposure and HLA in healthy donors. Assay: immunoSEQ multiplex PCR; the TCRdb copy retains only in-frame clones and omits some. The top ten hold 2% to 2.5% of the sample, which has about 160,000 clones, 75% to 90% seen once. Sequenced input: PBMCs. These receptors were obtained from a woman between 18 and 29 years old in good health and CMV-seronegative.

V is TRBV14 and J is TRBJ2-1, with 13 bases aligning to TRBD2. The CDR3 covers 14 residues. J was trimmed by 6 bases and V by 6 bases; bases with no gene match: 2. Germline assignment: CDR1 SGHDN and CDR2 FVKESK. The CDR3 DNA follows: TGTGCCAGCAGTCGGACTAGCGGGAGCAATGAGCAGTTCTTC. Its protein product is CASSRTSGSNEQFF.

The chain has TRBV18 and TRBJ2-7; 10 bases match TRBD2. The length of the CDR3 is 16 residues. Looked up from germline, CDR1 is KGHSH and CDR2 is LQKENI. V lost 0 bases and J lost 4; bases outside the gene matches: 6. As DNA, the CDR3 is TGTGCCAGCTCACCACCGGTACTAGCGGGGACTTACGAGCAGTACTTC. Encoded protein: CASSPPVLAGTYEQYF.